The next 8 T cell receptor beta chains were all read from a single sample in a study of shared clonotypes between healthy human individuals (TCRdb year 2020). Receptor amplification or capture employed the immunoSEQ multiplex PCR assay. TCRdb stores this immuneACCESS table with in-frame sequences only. Part of the clones is absent; in the studies checked, under half of the shortfall reflects unresolved V genes, and no reason is known for the rest. This sample is represented by approximately 2,300,000 clones; 85% to 95% of them were singletons. The top ten hold 0.37% of the sample. Input material: naive CD4+ T cells from PBMCs. Read against the paper, the sample's cell subset or site label means: CD45RA+ positively selected. These receptors were taken from a man younger than 30 in good health. Some clones in this sample may be carry-over from other donors' samples.

This chain joins TRBV12-5 and TRBJ2-4; D perhaps matches TRBD2 (5 bases). V lost 3 bases, J lost 4 bases, and 16 bases lay in between. Germline V gives CDR1 LGHNT, CDR2 FRNRAP. The CDR3 spans 16 residues. CDR3 sequence: CASGFPNPAEKNIQYF. DNA for the CDR3: TGTGCTAGTGGTTTTCCAAACCCAGCGGAGAAAAACATTCAGTACTTC.

The chain joins TRBV6-1 to TRBJ2-1, with a tentative D call TRBD2 (7 bases). Looked up from germline, CDR1 is MNHNS and CDR2 is SASEGT. V was shortened by 1 base and J by 4 bases, with 14 bases between the two germline ends. The CDR3 is 16 residues long. The DNA of the CDR3 is TGTGCCAGCAGTGAAGGGGGCGGGGGCGCTTACAATGAGCAGTTCTTC. It yields the protein CASSEGGGGAYNEQFF.

The chain couples TRBV29-1 to TRBJ1-1; tentative D call: TRBD1 (5 bases). The CDR3 consists of 14 residues. Trimming took 8 bases from V and 6 from J, leaving 22 bases between them. The germline V gene has CDR1 SQVTM and CDR2 ANQGSEA. CDR3 DNA sequence: TGCAGCCTGAAGACCGTCGGGGGACCAGCTGAAGCTTTCTTT. This gives the protein CSLKTVGGPAEAFF.

This chain connects TRBV6-5 to TRBJ1-1; D gene unclear. CDR1 and CDR2 from the germline V gene are MNHEY and SVGAGI. V was cut by 0 bases and J by 7 bases, with 12 bases left in between. The length of the CDR3 is 14 residues. The CDR3 here is CASSYSSRSGEAFF. CDR3 sequence (DNA): TGTGCCAGCAGTTACTCCTCCCGCTCGGGTGAAGCTTTCTTT.

Comment on this clone: Different DNA sequences within this sample yield the same CDR3. The chain is built from TRBV5-1 and TRBJ2-1, with 12 bases that match TRBD2. The length of the CDR3 is 15 residues. Trimming removed 2 bases from V and 5 bases from J; junction bases left unmatched: 2. Germline-derived CDR1 and CDR2 are SGHRS and YFSETQ. The CDR3 sequence is CASSLLAGGDNEQFF. CDR3 nucleotides: TGCGCCAGCAGCTTACTAGCGGGAGGCGACAATGAGCAGTTCTTC.

The chain joins TRBV7-2 to TRBJ2-1; TRBD1 matches 8 bases. This CDR3 has 16 amino acids. Trimming removed 0 bases from V and 4 bases from J; junction bases left unmatched: 5. Per the germline V gene, CDR1 is SGHTA and CDR2 is FQGNSA. As DNA, the CDR3 is TGTGCCAGCAGCTTAGCGCCACAGGGGGTTTACAATGAGCAGTTCTTC. Its protein is CASSLAPQGVYNEQFF. The full variable domain, rest sourced from reference TRBV7-2 and TRBJ2-1, is GAGVSQSPSNKVTEKGKDVELRCDPISGHTALYWYRQSLGQGLEFLIYFQGNSAPDKSGLPSDRFSAERTGGSVSTLTIQRTQQEDSAVYLCASSLAPQGVYNEQFFGPGTRLTVL.

The rearrangement joins TRBV28 to TRBJ1-2; unclear D gene. Germline loops: CDR1 MDHEN, CDR2 SYDVKM. The CDR3 spans 13 residues. V was clipped by 2 bases and J by 6 bases, with 10 bases between them. CDR3 bases: TGTGCCAGCAGTTTAGCTGGGTTTAATGGCTACACCTTC. Residues: CASSLAGFNGYTF.

A single count supports this clone. This sequence joins TRBV10-3 and TRBJ2-3; no clear D gene. The V gene lost 6 bases and the J gene lost 1 base, with 8 bases spanning the gap. The CDR3 has 13 residues. Germline-derived CDR1 and CDR2 are ENHRY and SYGVKD. CDR3 sequence reads: CAISPTRTDTQYF. CDR3 bases: TGTGCCATCAGCCCAACACGCACAGATACGCAGTATTTT.